These 26 T cell receptor beta chains were sequenced from one sample in a study of CD8 T cells in ankylosing spondylitis. Each CDR3 protein is one row after TCRdb ran MiXCR on the 5' RACE reads. The repertoire holds about 220,000 distinct CDR3 sequences, with about 26% as singletons. Sequenced material: blood, either unsorted or a sorted T cell fraction (not recorded which). These receptors all come from a male donor with ankylosing spondylitis or in good health (not recorded which).

The V call is TRBV12-3 or TRBV12-4, the J call TRBJ2-5; D remains unclear. CDR3 length: 11 residues. Between the trimmed V and J ends, which lost 8 bases and 4 bases, there was a span of 8 bases. The CDR3 here is CASGIRETQYF. The CDR3 DNA follows: TGTGCCAGCGGCATTCGAGAGACCCAGTACTTC.

This clonotype was counted at least ten times. The chain is built from TRBV7-2 and TRBJ2-7; a weak D match, TRBD2 (6 bases). Trimming removed 1 base at V and 5 bases at J, with 21 bases between. Germline assignment: CDR1 SGHTA and CDR2 FQGNSA. CDR3 length: 17 residues. CDR3 loop: CASSLVGHRLRGDEQYF. DNA of the CDR3: TGTGCCAGCAGCTTAGTCGGGCACAGGTTGCGGGGAGACGAGCAGTACTTC.

The chain carries TRBV20-1 and TRBJ2-1, with D maybe TRBD2 (6 bases). The CDR3 contains 15 residues. Trimming pared 0 bases from V and 8 bases from J, leaving 17 bases between. Germline values: CDR1 DFQATT, CDR2 SNEGSKA (reference sequence). CDR3 region: CSARDPGGPGDEQFF. CDR3 nucleotide sequence: TGCAGTGCTAGAGACCCCGGAGGGCCGGGCGATGAGCAGTTCTTC.

This clonotype has just a few counts. The chain combines TRBV29-1 with TRBJ2-3; 8 bases fit TRBD1. V trimming: 3 bases; J trimming: 1 base; junction bases outside the gene matches: 0. The CDR3 spans 13 residues. Germline V gene data show CDR1 as SQVTM and CDR2 as ANQGSEA. The CDR3: CSVEGQGTDTQYF. The CDR3, as DNA: TGCAGCGTTGAGGGACAGGGCACAGATACGCAGTATTTT.

The gene calls are TRBV4-2 and TRBJ1-3; D gene uncertain. With 2 bases removed from V and 3 bases from J, the gap between germline ends came to 11 bases. CDR3 length: 15 residues. Germline V gene sequence: CDR1 LGHNA, CDR2 YNFKEQ. CDR3: CASSQMGQFGNTIYF. The CDR3 DNA is TGTGCCAGCAGCCAAATGGGCCAGTTTGGAAACACCATATATTTT.

The table lists this clonotype with a few counts. The chain carries TRBV12-3 or TRBV12-4 and TRBJ2-1, with a weak D call TRBD2 (5 bases). V was pared by 7 bases and J by 7 bases, with 17 bases between. The CDR3 consists of 14 residues. The CDR3, as DNA: TGTGCCAGCAAACCGAGCGGAGCTGGTAATGAGCAGTTCTTC. Translated: CASKPSGAGNEQFF.

This clonotype was seen a handful of times. This sequence joins TRBV29-1 and TRBJ2-5, with D hard to call. CDR3 length: 15 amino acids. Germline values: CDR1 SQVTM, CDR2 ANQGSEA. V was shortened by 4 bases and J by 5 bases, with 20 bases between the two germline ends. The CDR3 DNA reads as TGCAGCGTTGCCGTTCAGCCGACGGCATGGGAGACCCAGTACTTC. It yields the protein CSVAVQPTAWETQYF. Complete variable domain (other parts from reference TRBV29-1 and TRBJ2-5): SAVISQKPSRDICQRGTSLTIQCQVDSQVTMMFWYRQQPGQSLTLIATANQGSEATYESGFVIDKFPISRPNLTFSTLTVSNMSPEDSSIYLCSVAVQPTAWETQYFGPGTRLLVL.

This clonotype occurred a few times. The J gene is TRBJ2-5, the V gene TRBV20-1; 9 bases match TRBD2. CDR3 length: 16 residues. V gave up 3 bases and J gave up 4 bases; unmatched junction bases: 12. Germline CDR1 DFQATT, CDR2 SNEGSKA (reference sequence). The CDR3 sequence: CSASPSGETWAETQYF. CDR3 DNA sequence: TGCAGTGCTAGCCCTAGCGGGGAGACGTGGGCAGAGACCCAGTACTTC.

This clonotype was observed many times. The rearrangement links TRBV6-5 to TRBJ2-7; a weak D match, TRBD1 (7 bases). Germline assignment: CDR1 MNHEY and CDR2 SVGAGI. V was cut by 4 bases and J by 7 bases, with 17 bases left in between. CDR3 length: 14 amino acids. The CDR3 DNA is TGTGCCAGCAGTTCAGGGGGGACAGAGCATGAGCAGTACTTC. It specifies CASSSGGTEHEQYF.

V gene TRBV7-3 combines with J gene TRBJ2-1, with D perhaps matching TRBD2 (5 bases). The V and J ends lost 5 bases and 7 bases respectively, with 12 bases between them. This CDR3 spans 13 amino acids. CDR1 SGHTA and CDR2 FQGTGA come from the germline V gene. The CDR3 bases are TGTGCCAGCAGCCCTAATCCGGGGAATGAGCAGTTCTTC. This sequence encodes CASSPNPGNEQFF.

This clonotype has at least ten counts. The rearrangement joins TRBV20-1 to TRBJ1-1; D gene uncertain. Trimming took 3 bases from V and 1 from J, leaving 15 bases between them. The germline CDR1 and CDR2 sequences are DFQATT and SNEGSKA (reference sequence). The CDR3 has 15 residues. The CDR3 loop is CSASNRAAKNTEAFF. In nucleotides, the CDR3 is TGCAGTGCTAGTAATCGGGCAGCAAAGAACACTGAAGCTTTCTTT.

This clonotype came up a few times. The chain links TRBV20-1 to TRBJ2-7; 10 positions match TRBD1. The junction had 14 bases not matched to a gene; V was cut back by 1 base and J by 2 bases. The germline gives CDR1 DFQATT, CDR2 SNEGSKA (reference sequence). The CDR3 contains 18 residues. The CDR3 is CSARGTPGQGKSAYEQYF. The CDR3 coding sequence is TGCAGTGCTAGAGGTACCCCGGGACAGGGGAAGTCAGCCTACGAGCAGTACTTC.

The V gene is TRBV6-1, the J gene TRBJ2-1; 7 bases are shared with TRBD2. Per germline, CDR1 MNHNS and CDR2 SASEGT. V lost 8 bases to trimming and J lost 0 bases; unmatched junction nucleotides: 7. The CDR3 covers 15 residues. CDR3 sequence reads: CASGRGDGSYNEQFF. The CDR3 nucleotides read TGTGCCAGCGGACGGGGGGACGGCTCCTACAATGAGCAGTTCTTC.

This clonotype came up many times. This chain links TRBV6-1 with TRBJ1-1, with a possible D match to TRBD1 (5 bases). Trimming pared 7 bases from V and 1 base from J, leaving 13 bases between. Germline CDR1 and CDR2: MNHNS and SASEGT. This CDR3 region has 14 residues. CDR3 sequence reads: CASNMGPRNTEAFF. For the CDR3, the DNA is TGTGCCAGCAATATGGGACCCCGGAACACTGAAGCTTTCTTT.

This clonotype showed up many times. This chain connects TRBV5-6 to TRBJ2-7; D call uncertain. Germline assignment: CDR1 SGHDT and CDR2 YYEEEE. V shed 4 bases and J shed 0 bases, with 17 bases lying between them. The CDR3 consists of 16 residues. This CDR3 is CASSTRYGFLSYEQYF. In DNA, the CDR3 is TGTGCCAGCAGCACCCGGTACGGATTCCTCTCCTACGAGCAGTACTTC. The complete variable domain, with remaining parts taken from reference TRBV5-6 and TRBJ2-7, reads DAGVTQSPTHLIKTRGQQVTLRCSPKSGHDTVSWYQQALGQGPQFIFQYYEEEERQRGNFPDRFSGHQFPNYSSELNVNALLLGDSALYLCASSTRYGFLSYEQYFGPGTRLTVT.

The chain carries TRBV12-3 or TRBV12-4 and TRBJ2-2, with a tentative D call TRBD2 (6 bases). Trimming pared 2 bases from V and 1 base from J, leaving 8 bases between. CDR3 length: 15 residues. In DNA, the CDR3 is TGTGCCAGCAGTTTATTAGCGGAGAACACCGGGGAGCTGTTTTTT. It codes for CASSLLAENTGELFF.

The chain carries TRBV20-1 and TRBJ2-6; 8 bases align to TRBD1. The V gene's germline CDR1 is DFQATT and CDR2 SNEGSKA (reference sequence). The CDR3 consists of 15 residues. Trimming removed 5 bases from V and 0 bases from J; junction bases left unmatched: 3. CDR3 nucleotide sequence: TGCAGTGCTGAGGACAGGGCCTCTGGGGCCAACGTCCTGACTTTC. Its translation is CSAEDRASGANVLTF.

CDR3 nucleotides: TGCAGTGCTAAGACTAGCGGGAGACCCAGCTCCTACGAGCAGTACTTC. Residues: CSAKTSGRPSSYEQYF. The gene calls are TRBV20-1 and TRBJ2-7; 12 nucleotides match TRBD2. Trimming cost V 4 bases and J 0 bases; bases outside gene matches: 7. CDR1 and CDR2 (germline): DFQATT, SNEGSKA (reference sequence). This CDR3 is 16 amino acids long.

This clonotype has a handful of counts. This sequence joins TRBV2 and TRBJ2-1, with a possible D match to TRBD2 (6 bases). This CDR3 comprises 15 residues. V was clipped by 2 bases and J by 3 bases, with 11 bases between them. Looked up from germline, CDR1 is SNHLY and CDR2 is FYNNEI. CDR3 region: CASSEFAGLYNEQFF. The CDR3 DNA is TGTGCCAGCAGTGAATTCGCGGGACTCTACAATGAGCAGTTCTTC. Looking up the rest from reference TRBV2 and TRBJ2-1 gives the full variable domain: EPEVTQTPSHQVTQMGQEVILRCVPISNHLYFYWYRQILGQKVEFLVSFYNNEISEKSEIFDDQFSVERPDGSNFTLKIRSTKLEDSAMYFCASSEFAGLYNEQFFGPGTRLTVL.

This clonotype occurred a few times. The chain's CDR3 is CSARPQGNTGELFF. As DNA, the CDR3 is TGCAGTGCTAGACCACAGGGGAACACCGGGGAGCTGTTTTTT. The rearrangement links TRBV20-1 to TRBJ2-2; tentatively, D is TRBD1 (6 bases). The CDR3 is 14 amino acids. Germline CDR1 reads DFQATT; CDR2 reads SNEGSKA (reference sequence). The ends were cut back, 2 bases at V and 1 base at J, with 8 bases in the middle.

This chain uses TRBV5-1 with TRBJ2-5, with 14 bases fitting TRBD2. From germline, CDR1 is SGHRS and CDR2 YFSETQ. This CDR3 spans 17 amino acids. Germline trimming cut 0 bases from V and 5 bases from J; bases unmatched to any gene: 6. CDR3 bases: TGCGCCAGCAGCTTGGGGGGACTAGCGGGAGCCGGCGAGACCCAGTACTTC. It encodes CASSLGGLAGAGETQYF. The full variable domain, rest sourced from reference TRBV5-1 and TRBJ2-5, is KAGVTQTPRYLIKTRGQQVTLSCSPISGHRSVSWYQQTPGQGLQFLFEYFSETQRNKGNFPGRFSGRQFSNSRSEMNVSTLELGDSALYLCASSLGGLAGAGETQYFGPGTRLLVL.

The chain is built from TRBV5-1 and TRBJ2-2; perhaps TRBD1 as D (5 bases). From germline, CDR1 is SGHRS and CDR2 YFSETQ. Trimming shortened V by 4 bases and J by 5 bases, and 15 bases separated the two germline ends. This CDR3 contains 15 residues. The CDR3: CASSTNRQRTGELFF. DNA for the CDR3: TGCGCCAGCAGCACCAACCGACAGAGGACCGGGGAGCTGTTTTTT. The full variable domain, completed using reference TRBV5-1 and TRBJ2-2, is KAGVTQTPRYLIKTRGQQVTLSCSPISGHRSVSWYQQTPGQGLQFLFEYFSETQRNKGNFPGRFSGRQFSNSRSEMNVSTLELGDSALYLCASSTNRQRTGELFFGEGSRLTVL.

This clonotype was counted a few times. The V call is TRBV6-1, the J call TRBJ2-7; D tentatively reads TRBD1 or TRBD2 (5 bases each). This CDR3 comprises 13 residues. CDR1 is MNHNS and CDR2 is SASEGT in the germline V gene. The V end was cut by 8 bases, the J end by 5 bases, with 16 bases between. CDR3 DNA: TGTGCCAGCCTGGGACCCGTGCAGGACGAGCAGTACTTC. This gives the protein CASLGPVQDEQYF.

The rearrangement uses TRBV20-1 and TRBJ2-1; D possibly corresponds to TRBD2 (5 bases). Trimming removed 0 bases from V and 5 bases from J, with 20 bases in between. The germline V gene encodes CDR1 DFQATT and CDR2 SNEGSKA (reference sequence). This CDR3 has 17 residues. CDR3 coding DNA: TGCAGTGCTAGAGATCGCGGGCGTTACACGACCAACAATGAGCAGTTCTTC. Translation: CSARDRGRYTTNNEQFF.

This clonotype has at least ten counts. Written as DNA, the CDR3 is TGCGCCAGCAATTCCCGGGCCAACGTCCTGACTTTC. Translation: CASNSRANVLTF. The genes are TRBV5-1 and TRBJ2-6; D not certain. This CDR3 region has 12 residues. Per germline, CDR1 SGHRS and CDR2 YFSETQ. Trimming took off 6 bases at V and 5 bases at J, with 6 bases between the two ends.

The rearrangement joins TRBV18 to TRBJ2-1; D might be TRBD2 (6 bases). Trimming took 2 bases from V and 5 from J, leaving 10 bases between them. The CDR3 totals 14 residues. The germline V gene encodes CDR1 KGHSH and CDR2 LQKENI. The CDR3 nucleotides are TGTGCCAGCTCACCAGGGAGGCCCCACAATGAGCAGTTCTTC. Protein sequence: CASSPGRPHNEQFF. Variable domain in full (rest from reference TRBV18 and TRBJ2-1): NAGVMQNPRHLVRRRGQEARLRCSPMKGHSHVYWYRQLPEEGLKFMVYLQKENIIDESGMPKERFSAEFPKEGPSILRIQQVVRGDSAAYFCASSPGRPHNEQFFGPGTRLTVL.